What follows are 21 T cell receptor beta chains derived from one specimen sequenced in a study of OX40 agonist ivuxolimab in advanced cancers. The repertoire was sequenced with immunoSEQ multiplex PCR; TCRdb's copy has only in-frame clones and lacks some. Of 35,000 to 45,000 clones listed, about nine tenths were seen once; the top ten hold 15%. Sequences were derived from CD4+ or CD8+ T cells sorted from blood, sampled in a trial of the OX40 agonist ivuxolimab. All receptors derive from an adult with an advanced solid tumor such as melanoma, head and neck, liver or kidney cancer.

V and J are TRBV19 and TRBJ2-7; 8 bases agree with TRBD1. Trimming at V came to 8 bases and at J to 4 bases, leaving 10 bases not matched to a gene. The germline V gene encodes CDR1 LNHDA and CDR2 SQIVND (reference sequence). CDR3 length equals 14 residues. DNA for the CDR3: TGTGCCAGTCAGGACAGGGCTGAAAATTACGAGCAGTACTTC. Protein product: CASQDRAENYEQYF.

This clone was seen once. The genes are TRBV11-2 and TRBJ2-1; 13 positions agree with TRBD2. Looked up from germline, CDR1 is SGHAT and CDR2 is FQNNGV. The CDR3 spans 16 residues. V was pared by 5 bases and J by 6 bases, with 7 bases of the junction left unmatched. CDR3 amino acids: CASSPGLAGVFNEQFF. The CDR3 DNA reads TGTGCCAGCAGCCCCGGACTAGCGGGAGTTTTCAATGAGCAGTTCTTC.

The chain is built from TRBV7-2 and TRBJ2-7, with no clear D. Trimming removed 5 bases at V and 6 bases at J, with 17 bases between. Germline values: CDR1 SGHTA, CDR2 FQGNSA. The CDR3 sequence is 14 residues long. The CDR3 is CASSRVASDLEQYF. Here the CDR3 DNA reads TGTGCCAGCAGCCGCGTTGCGTCGGACCTCGAGCAGTACTTC.

The CDR3 sequence: CASSEEAFPRSDTQYF. CDR3 in DNA: TGTGCCAGCAGTGAAGAGGCCTTCCCGAGGTCTGATACGCAGTATTTT. The V and J genes are TRBV2 and TRBJ2-3; D is uncertain. Looked up from germline, CDR1 is SNHLY and CDR2 is FYNNEI. V was pared by 1 base and J by 6 bases, with 17 bases between. CDR3 length: 16 amino acids.

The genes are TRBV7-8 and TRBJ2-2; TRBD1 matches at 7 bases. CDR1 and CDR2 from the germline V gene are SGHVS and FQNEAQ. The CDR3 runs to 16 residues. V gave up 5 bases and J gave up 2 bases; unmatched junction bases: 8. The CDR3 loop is CASSSTGTANTGELFF. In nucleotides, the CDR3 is TGTGCCAGCAGCAGTACCGGGACAGCTAACACCGGGGAGCTGTTTTTT.

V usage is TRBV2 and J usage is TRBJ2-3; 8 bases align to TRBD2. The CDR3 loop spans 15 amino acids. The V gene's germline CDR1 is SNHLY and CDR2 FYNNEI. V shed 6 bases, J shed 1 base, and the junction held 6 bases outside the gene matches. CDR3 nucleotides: TGTGCCAGCAGGGCGACTAGCGCAGGCACAGATACGCAGTATTTT. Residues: CASRATSAGTDTQYF.

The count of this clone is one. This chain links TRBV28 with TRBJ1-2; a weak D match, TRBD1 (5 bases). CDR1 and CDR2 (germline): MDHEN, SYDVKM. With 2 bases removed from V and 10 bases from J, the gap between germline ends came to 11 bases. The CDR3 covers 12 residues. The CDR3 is CASSLIRGDYTF. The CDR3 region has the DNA TGTGCCAGCAGTTTAATTCGGGGGGACTACACCTTC.

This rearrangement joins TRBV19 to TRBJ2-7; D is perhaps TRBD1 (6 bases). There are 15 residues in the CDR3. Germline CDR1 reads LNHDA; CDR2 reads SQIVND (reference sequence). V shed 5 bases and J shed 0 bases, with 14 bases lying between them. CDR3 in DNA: TGTGCCAGTAGTGCAGGACAGTGGAGCTCCTACGAGCAGTACTTC. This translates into CASSAGQWSSYEQYF. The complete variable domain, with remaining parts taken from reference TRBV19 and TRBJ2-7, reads DGGITQSPKYLFRKEGQNVTLSCEQNLNHDAMYWYRQDPGQGLRLIYYSQIVNDFQKGDIAEGYSVSREKKESFPLTVTSAQKNPTAFYLCASSAGQWSSYEQYFGPGTRLTVT.

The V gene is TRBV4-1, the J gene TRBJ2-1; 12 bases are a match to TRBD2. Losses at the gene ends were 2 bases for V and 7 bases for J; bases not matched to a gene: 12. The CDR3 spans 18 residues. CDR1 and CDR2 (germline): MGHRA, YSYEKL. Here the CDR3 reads CASSQPPRLAGEGNEQFF. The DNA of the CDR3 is TGCGCCAGCAGCCAACCCCCTCGACTAGCGGGAGAGGGGAATGAGCAGTTCTTC.

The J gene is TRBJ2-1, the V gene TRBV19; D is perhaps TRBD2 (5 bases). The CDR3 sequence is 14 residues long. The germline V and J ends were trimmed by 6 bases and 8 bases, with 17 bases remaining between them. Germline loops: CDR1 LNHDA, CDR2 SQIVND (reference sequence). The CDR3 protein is CASSEDWDRDEQFF. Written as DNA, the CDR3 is TGTGCCAGTAGCGAGGACTGGGATCGCGATGAGCAGTTCTTC.

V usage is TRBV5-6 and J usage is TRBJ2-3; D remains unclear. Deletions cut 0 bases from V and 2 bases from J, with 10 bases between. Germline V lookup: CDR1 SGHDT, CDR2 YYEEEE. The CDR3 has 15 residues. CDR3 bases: TGTGCCAGCAGCTTGGTCAGGCGAACCACAGATACGCAGTATTTT. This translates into CASSLVRRTTDTQYF.

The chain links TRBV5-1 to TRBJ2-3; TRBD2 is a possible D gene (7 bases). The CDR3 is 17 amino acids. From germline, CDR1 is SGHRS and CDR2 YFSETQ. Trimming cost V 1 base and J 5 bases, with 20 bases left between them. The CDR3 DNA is TGCGCCAGCAGCTTGTATGGGAGCGGGACATTGGGAGATACGCAGTATTTT. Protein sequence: CASSLYGSGTLGDTQYF. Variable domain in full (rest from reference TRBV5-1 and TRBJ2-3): KAGVTQTPRYLIKTRGQQVTLSCSPISGHRSVSWYQQTPGQGLQFLFEYFSETQRNKGNFPGRFSGRQFSNSRSEMNVSTLELGDSALYLCASSLYGSGTLGDTQYFGPGTRLTVL.

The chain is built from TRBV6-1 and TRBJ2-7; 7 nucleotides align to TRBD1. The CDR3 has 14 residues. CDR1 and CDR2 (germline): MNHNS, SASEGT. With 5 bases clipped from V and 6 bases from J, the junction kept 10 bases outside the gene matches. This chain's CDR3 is CASSSGQALSEQYF. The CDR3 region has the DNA TGTGCCAGCAGTTCCGGACAGGCCTTATCCGAGCAGTACTTC.

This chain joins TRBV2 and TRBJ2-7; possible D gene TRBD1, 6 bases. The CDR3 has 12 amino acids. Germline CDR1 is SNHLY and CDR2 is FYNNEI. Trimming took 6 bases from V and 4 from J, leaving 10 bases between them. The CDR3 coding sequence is TGTGCCAGCAGGCCACAGGGTTACGAGCAGTACTTC. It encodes CASRPQGYEQYF.

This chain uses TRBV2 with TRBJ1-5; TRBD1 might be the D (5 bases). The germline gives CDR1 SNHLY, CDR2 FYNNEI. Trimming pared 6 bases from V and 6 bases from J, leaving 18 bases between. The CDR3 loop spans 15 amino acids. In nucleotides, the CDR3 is TGTGCCAGCAGGGATGACCCTGGGGGAGGTCAGCCCCAGCATTTT. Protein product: CASRDDPGGGQPQHF.

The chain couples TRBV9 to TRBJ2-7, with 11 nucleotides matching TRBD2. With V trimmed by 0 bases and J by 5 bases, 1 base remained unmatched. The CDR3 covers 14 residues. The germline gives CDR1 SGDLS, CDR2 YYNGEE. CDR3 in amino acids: CASSVELAGDEQYF. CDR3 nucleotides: TGTGCCAGCAGCGTAGAACTAGCGGGAGACGAGCAGTACTTC. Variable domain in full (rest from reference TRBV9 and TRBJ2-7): DSGVTQTPKHLITATGQRVTLRCSPRSGDLSVYWYQQSLDQGLQFLIQYYNGEERAKGNILERFSAQQFPDLHSELNLSSLELGDSALYFCASSVELAGDEQYFGPGTRLTVT.

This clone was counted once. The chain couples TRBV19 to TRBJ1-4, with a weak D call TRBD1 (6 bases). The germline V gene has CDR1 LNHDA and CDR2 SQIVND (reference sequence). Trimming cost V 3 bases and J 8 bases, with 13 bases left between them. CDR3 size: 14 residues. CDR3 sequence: CASSIVGGAEKLFF. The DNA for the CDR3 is TGTGCCAGTAGTATTGTCGGGGGCGCAGAAAAACTGTTTTTT.

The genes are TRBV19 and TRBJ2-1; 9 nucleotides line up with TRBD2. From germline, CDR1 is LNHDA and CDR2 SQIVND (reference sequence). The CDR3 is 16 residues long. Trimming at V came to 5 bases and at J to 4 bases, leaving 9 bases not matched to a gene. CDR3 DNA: TGTGCCAGTAGTTTTACACTAGCGGGTATATACAATGAGCAGTTCTTC. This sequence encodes CASSFTLAGIYNEQFF. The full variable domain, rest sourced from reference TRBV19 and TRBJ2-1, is DGGITQSPKYLFRKEGQNVTLSCEQNLNHDAMYWYRQDPGQGLRLIYYSQIVNDFQKGDIAEGYSVSREKKESFPLTVTSAQKNPTAFYLCASSFTLAGIYNEQFFGPGTRLTVL.

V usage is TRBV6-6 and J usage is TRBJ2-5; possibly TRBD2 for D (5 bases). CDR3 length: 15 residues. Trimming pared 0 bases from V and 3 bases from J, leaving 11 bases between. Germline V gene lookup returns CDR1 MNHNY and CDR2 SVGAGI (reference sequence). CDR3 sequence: CASSYSREQKETQYF. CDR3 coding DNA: TGTGCCAGCAGTTACTCGAGGGAGCAAAAAGAGACCCAGTACTTC.

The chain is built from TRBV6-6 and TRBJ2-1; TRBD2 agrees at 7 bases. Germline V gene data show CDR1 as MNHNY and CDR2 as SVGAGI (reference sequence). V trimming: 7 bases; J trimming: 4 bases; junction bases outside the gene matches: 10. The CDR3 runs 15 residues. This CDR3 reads CASTLRLAVYNEQFF. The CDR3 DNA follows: TGTGCCAGCACCCTTCGGCTAGCGGTATACAATGAGCAGTTCTTC.

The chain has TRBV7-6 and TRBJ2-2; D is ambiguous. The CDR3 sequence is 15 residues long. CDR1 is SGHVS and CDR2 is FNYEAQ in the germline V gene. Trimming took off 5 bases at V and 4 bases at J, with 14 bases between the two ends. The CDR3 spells CASSGLGPGTGELFF. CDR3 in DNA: TGTGCCAGCAGCGGGTTAGGTCCGGGCACCGGGGAGCTGTTTTTT.